What follows describes a single T cell receptor (beta chain). Antigen specificity is unknown. This specimen comes from a study of shared clonotypes between healthy human individuals. Findings and caveats of the study: Genetic and exposure-history diversity was limited by the few donors. Among donors, sharing of clonotypes was expected to be affected by sequencing depth.

Germline assignment: CDR1 ENHRY and CDR2 SYGVKD. V trimming: 3 bases; J trimming: 6 bases; junction bases outside the gene matches: 6. CDR3 length: 14 amino acids. Assay used: immunoSEQ multiplex PCR; TCRdb lists only in-frame clones, some missing. In the table there are about 710,000 clones, around 78% of which are singletons. The sample comprised memory CD4+ T cells sorted from blood. Indicated subset: CD45RA-negative fraction. The gene calls are TRBV10-3 and TRBJ1-2; 8 bases are a match to TRBD1. The clonotype comes from a woman in her thirties in good health. The CDR3 DNA follows: TGTGCCATCAGTGATCCGGACAGGGTCCATGGCTACACCTTC. Residues: CAISDPDRVHGYTF.